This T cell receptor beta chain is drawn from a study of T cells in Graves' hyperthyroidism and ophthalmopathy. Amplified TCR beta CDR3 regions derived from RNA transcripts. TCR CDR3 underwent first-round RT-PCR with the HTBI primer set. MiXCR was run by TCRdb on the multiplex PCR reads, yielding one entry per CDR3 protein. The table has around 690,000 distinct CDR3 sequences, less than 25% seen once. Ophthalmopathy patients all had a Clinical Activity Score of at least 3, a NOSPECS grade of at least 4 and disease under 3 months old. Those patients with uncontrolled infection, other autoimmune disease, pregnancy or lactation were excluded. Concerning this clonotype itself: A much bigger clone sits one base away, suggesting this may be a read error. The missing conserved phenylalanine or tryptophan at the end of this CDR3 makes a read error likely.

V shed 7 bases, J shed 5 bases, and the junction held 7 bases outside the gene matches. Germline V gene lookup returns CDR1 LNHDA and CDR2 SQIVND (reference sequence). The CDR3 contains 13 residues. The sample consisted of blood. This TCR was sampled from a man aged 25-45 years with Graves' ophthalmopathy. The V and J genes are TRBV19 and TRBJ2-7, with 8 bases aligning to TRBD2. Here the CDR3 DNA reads TGTGCCAGTAAAGGGACTAGTACCCACGAGCAGTACTTG. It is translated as CASKGTSTHEQYL.